This T cell receptor beta chain derives from a study of T cells in Graves' hyperthyroidism and ophthalmopathy. Study-level information: It was at initial diagnosis, before any treatment, that peripheral blood was collected.

Findings of the study overall: Separating ophthalmopathy from stable hyperthyroidism was achieved by a 13 V-J model.

This CDR3 spans 15 amino acids. Trimming left V 0 bases short and J 7 bases short, with 15 bases between. CDR1 is LNHNV and CDR2 is YYDKDF in the germline V gene (reference sequence). A few counts support this clonotype. Its matching antigen is unknown. Amplified TCR beta CDR3 regions came from RNA transcripts. The HTBI primer set drove a first-round RT-PCR of the TCR CDR3. TCRdb fed the multiplex PCR reads into MiXCR, producing one record per CDR3 protein. The sample yields a few hundred thousand distinct CDR3 sequences, approximately 14% seen once. Diagnostic assessment was based on clinical symptoms, serum thyroxine and TRAb, thyroid ultrasound and orbital computed tomography. Over 9 ml of fresh peripheral blood supplied the PBMCs.

The TCR comes from a woman between 18 and 29 years old with Graves' hyperthyroidism that later progressed to Graves' ophthalmopathy. This chain uses TRBV15 with TRBJ1-1; D might be TRBD1 (6 bases). Sequencing was performed on blood. Here the CDR3 DNA reads TGTGCCACCAGCAGAGATTACCCGGGGGCAGGTGAAGCTTTCTTT. Translating gives CATSRDYPGAGEAFF. Complete variable domain (other parts from reference TRBV15 and TRBJ1-1): DAMVIQNPRYQVTQFGKPVTLSCSQTLNHNVMYWYQQKSSQAPKLLFHYYDKDFNNEADTPDNFQSRRPNTSFCFLDIRSPGLGDTAMYLCATSRDYPGAGEAFFGQGTRLTVV.